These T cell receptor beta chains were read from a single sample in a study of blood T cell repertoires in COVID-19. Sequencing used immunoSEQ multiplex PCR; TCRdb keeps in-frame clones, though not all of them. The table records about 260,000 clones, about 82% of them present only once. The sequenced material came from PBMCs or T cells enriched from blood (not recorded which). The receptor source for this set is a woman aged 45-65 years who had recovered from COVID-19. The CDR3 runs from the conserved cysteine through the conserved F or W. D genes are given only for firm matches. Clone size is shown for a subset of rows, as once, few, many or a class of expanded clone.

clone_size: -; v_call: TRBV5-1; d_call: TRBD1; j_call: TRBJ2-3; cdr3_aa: CASSPQGQRIDTQYF; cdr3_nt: TGCGCCAGCAGCCCACAGGGGCAGCGAATCGATACGCAGTATTTT
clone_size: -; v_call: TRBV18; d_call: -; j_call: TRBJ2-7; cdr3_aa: CASSGGYSDSYEQYF; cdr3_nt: TGTGCCAGCTCAGGGGGGTATTCCGACTCCTACGAGCAGTACTTC
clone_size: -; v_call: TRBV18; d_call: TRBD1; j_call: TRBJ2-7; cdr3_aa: CASSPSVGTGEQYF; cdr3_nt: TGTGCCAGCTCACCATCAGTAGGGACAGGGGAGCAGTACTTC
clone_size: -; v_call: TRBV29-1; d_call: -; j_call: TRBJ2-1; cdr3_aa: CSATRGGEQFF; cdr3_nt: TGCAGCGCCACGCGGGGAGGCGAGCAGTTCTTC
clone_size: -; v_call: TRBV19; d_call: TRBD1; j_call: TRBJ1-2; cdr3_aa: CASSIGTGYGYTF; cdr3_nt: TGTGCCAGTAGTATCGGGACAGGGTATGGCTACACCTTC
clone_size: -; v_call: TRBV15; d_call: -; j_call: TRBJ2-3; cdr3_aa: CATRGPSTDTQYF; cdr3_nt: TGTGCCACCAGGGGCCCGAGCACAGATACGCAGTATTTT
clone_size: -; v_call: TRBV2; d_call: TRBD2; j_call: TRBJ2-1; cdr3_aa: CASKATSFREQFF; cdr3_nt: TGTGCCAGCAAGGCGACTAGCTTTAGGGAGCAGTTCTTC
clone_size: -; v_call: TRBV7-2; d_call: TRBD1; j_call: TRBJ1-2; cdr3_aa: CASSLGTGARGYTF; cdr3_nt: TGTGCCAGCAGCTTAGGGACAGGGGCTCGGGGCTACACCTTC
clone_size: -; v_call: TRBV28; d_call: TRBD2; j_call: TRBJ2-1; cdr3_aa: CATLGLAGPWGEQFF; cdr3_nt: TGTGCCACACTGGGACTAGCGGGACCCTGGGGTGAGCAGTTCTTC
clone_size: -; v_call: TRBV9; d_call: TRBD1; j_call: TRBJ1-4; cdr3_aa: CASSVGGTGEKLFF; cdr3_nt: TGTGCCAGCAGCGTAGGTGGGACAGGAGAAAAACTGTTTTTT
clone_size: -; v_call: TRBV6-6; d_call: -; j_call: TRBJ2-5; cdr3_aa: CASSVRLVGQETQYF; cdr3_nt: TGTGCCAGCAGTGTCAGACTAGTGGGCCAAGAGACCCAGTACTTC
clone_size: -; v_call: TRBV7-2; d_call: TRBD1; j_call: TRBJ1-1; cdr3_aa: CASSKPGQVLYGLAEAFF; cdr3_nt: TGTGCCAGCAGCAAACCGGGACAGGTACTTTACGGCCTCGCTGAAGCTTTCTTT
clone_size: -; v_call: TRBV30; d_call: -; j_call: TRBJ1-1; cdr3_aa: CAWSEGLTTEAFF; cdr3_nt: TGTGCCTGGAGCGAGGGTTTAACCACTGAAGCTTTCTTT
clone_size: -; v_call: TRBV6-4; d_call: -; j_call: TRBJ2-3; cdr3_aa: CASSEVGGDSTDTQYF; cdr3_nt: TGTGCCAGCAGTGAGGTCGGCGGGGATAGCACAGATACGCAGTATTTT
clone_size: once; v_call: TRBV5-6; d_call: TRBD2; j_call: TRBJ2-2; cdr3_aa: CASSFPGLAGTGELFF; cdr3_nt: TGTGCCAGCAGCTTTCCGGGACTAGCGGGGACCGGGGAGCTGTTTTTT
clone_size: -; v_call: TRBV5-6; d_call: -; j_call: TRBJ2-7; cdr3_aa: CASSLGSGHLYEQYF; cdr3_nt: TGTGCCAGCAGCTTGGGTTCTGGACACCTCTACGAGCAGTACTTC
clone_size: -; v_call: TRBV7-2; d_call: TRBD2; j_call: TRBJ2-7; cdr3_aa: CASSSRTSGSSYEQYF; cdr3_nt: TGTGCCAGCAGCTCCCGGACTAGCGGGAGTTCCTACGAGCAGTACTTC
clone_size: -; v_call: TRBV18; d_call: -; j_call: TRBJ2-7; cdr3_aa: CASSESGTSLFEQYF; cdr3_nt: TGTGCCAGCTCAGAATCCGGGACTTCCCTCTTCGAGCAGTACTTC
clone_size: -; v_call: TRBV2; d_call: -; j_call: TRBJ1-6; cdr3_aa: CASSSRQTSYNSPLHF; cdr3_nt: TGTGCCAGCAGTTCTAGACAGACGTCGTATAATTCACCCCTCCACTTT
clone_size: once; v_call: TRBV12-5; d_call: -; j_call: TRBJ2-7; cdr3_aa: CASGLGRGSTYEQYF; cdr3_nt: TGTGCTAGTGGGTTGGGGAGAGGGTCCACCTACGAGCAGTACTTC
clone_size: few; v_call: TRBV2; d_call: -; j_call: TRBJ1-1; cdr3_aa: CASGGQSYTEAFF; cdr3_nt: TGTGCCAGCGGAGGACAGTCTTACACTGAAGCTTTCTTT
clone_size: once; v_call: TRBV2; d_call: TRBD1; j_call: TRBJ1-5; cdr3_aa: CASSEAVASGGQPQHF; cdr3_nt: TGTGCCAGCAGTGAAGCGGTAGCTTCAGGGGGCCAGCCCCAGCATTTT
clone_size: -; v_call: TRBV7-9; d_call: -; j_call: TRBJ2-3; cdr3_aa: CASSSIGTDTQYF; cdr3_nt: TGTGCCAGCAGCTCCATAGGCACAGATACGCAGTATTTT
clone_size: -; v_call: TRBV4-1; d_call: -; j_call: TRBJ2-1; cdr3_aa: CASSQLTSKTYNEQFF; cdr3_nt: TGCGCCAGCAGCCAACTTACTAGCAAGACATACAATGAGCAGTTCTTC
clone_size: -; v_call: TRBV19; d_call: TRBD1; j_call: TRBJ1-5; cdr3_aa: CASRRTGGMGNQPQHF; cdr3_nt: TGTGCCAGTAGACGGACAGGGGGAATGGGCAATCAGCCCCAGCATTTT
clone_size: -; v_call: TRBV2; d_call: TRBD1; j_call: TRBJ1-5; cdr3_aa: CASTPRTGGNQPQHF; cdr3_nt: TGTGCCAGCACCCCAAGGACAGGGGGCAATCAGCCCCAGCATTTT
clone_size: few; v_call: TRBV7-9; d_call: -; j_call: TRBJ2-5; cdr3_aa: CASSSVREQETQYF; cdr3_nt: TGTGCCAGCAGCTCAGTTCGGGAGCAAGAGACCCAGTACTTC
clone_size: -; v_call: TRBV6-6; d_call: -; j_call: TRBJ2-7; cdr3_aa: CASSSGYTSYEQYF; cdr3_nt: TGTGCCAGCAGTTCGGGTTACACATCCTACGAGCAGTACTTC
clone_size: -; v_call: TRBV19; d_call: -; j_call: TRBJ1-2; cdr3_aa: CASSIQAGKGYGYTF; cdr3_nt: TGTGCCAGTAGTATCCAAGCAGGGAAGGGCTATGGCTACACCTTC
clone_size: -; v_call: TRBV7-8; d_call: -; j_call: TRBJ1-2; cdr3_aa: CASSLGGYGYTF; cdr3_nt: TGTGCCAGCAGCTTGGGAGGCTATGGCTACACCTTC
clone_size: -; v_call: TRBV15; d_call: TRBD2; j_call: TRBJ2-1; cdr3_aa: CATSRAREGEQFF; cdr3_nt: TGTGCCACCAGCAGAGCCAGGGAGGGTGAGCAGTTCTTC
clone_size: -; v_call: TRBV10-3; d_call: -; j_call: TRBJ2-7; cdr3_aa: CAISRDTYEQYF; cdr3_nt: TGTGCCATCAGTCGGGATACCTACGAGCAGTACTTC
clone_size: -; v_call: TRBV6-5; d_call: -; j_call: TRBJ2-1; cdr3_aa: CASKGYRTNEQFF; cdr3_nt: TGTGCCAGCAAAGGGTACAGGACCAATGAGCAGTTCTTC
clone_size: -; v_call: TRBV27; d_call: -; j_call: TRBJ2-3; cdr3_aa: CASSIREPTDTQYF; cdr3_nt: TGTGCCAGCAGTATTAGGGAGCCCACAGATACGCAGTATTTT
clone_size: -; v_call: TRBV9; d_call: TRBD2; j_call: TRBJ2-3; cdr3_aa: CASILTGTSGTDTQYF; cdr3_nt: TGTGCCAGCATTCTGACCGGGACTAGCGGAACAGATACGCAGTATTTT
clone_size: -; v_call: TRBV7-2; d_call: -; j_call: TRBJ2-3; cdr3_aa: CASSFGGTADTQYF; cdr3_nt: TGTGCCAGCAGCTTTGGGGGGACCGCAGATACGCAGTATTTT
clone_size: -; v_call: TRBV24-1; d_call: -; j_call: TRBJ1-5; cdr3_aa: CATSDKGQPQHF; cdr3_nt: TGTGCCACCAGTGACAAGGGGCAGCCCCAGCATTTT
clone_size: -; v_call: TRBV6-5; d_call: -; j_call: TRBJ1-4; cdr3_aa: CASSYGDGSNEKLFF; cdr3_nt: TGTGCCAGCAGTTACGGAGATGGGAGTAATGAAAAACTGTTTTTT
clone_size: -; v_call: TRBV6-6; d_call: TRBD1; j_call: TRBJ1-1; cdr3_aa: CASRFTRGPGTEAFF; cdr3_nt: TGTGCCAGCAGATTCACGAGGGGGCCCGGCACTGAAGCTTTCTTT
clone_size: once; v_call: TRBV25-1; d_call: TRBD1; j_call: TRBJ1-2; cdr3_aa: CASSEQQGGYGYTF; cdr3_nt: TGTGCCAGCAGTGAACAACAGGGGGGGTATGGCTACACCTTC
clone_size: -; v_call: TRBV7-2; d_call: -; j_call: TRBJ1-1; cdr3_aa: CASIVGAGHTEAFF; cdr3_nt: TGTGCCAGCATAGTGGGGGCGGGTCACACTGAAGCTTTCTTT
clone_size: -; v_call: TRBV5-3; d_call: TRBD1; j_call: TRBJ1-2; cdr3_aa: CARSPLGRGEGYTF; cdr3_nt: TGTGCCAGAAGCCCCCTTGGCAGGGGGGAAGGCTACACCTTC
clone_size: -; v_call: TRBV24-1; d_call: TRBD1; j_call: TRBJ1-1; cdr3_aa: CATSVAGGTEAFF; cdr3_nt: TGTGCCACCAGTGTTGCAGGGGGCACTGAAGCTTTCTTT
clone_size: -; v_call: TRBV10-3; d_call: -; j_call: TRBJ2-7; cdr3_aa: CAISESDRLSYEQYF; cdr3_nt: TGTGCCATCAGTGAGTCCGACAGACTGTCCTACGAGCAGTACTTC
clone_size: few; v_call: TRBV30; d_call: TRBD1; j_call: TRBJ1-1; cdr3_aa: CAWTGQLNTEAFF; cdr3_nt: TGTGCCTGGACGGGACAGCTGAACACTGAAGCTTTCTTT
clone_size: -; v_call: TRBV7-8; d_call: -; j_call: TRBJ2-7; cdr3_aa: CASSLAHRDTYEQYF; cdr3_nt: TGTGCCAGCAGCTTAGCCCACAGGGACACCTACGAGCAGTACTTC